This T cell receptor beta chain comes out of a study of shared clonotypes between healthy human individuals (dated by TCRdb to the early 2020s). About the study as a whole: The cohort comprised a couple of women and a few men aged 18 to 49 years. To increase sequencing depth and limit assay-specific biases, different laboratories used diverse techniques to prepare libraries and sequence TCR repertoires. Per donor, three plates each were used for CD4 naive and CD4 memory, two for CD8 naive, and one for CD8 memory. The study deeply sequenced blood TCR repertoires of five healthy adults to estimate repertoire size and the extent of clonotype sharing between individuals. Each donor's leukapheresis produced roughly between roughly 0.85 and 9.5 billion PBMCs. The paper's findings and limits, for the study overall: Based on pairwise subsampling, the degree of clonotype sharing among donors was expected to be affected by sequencing depth. Naive subsets generally had larger estimated clonotype richness than memory subsets did. Across a handful of donors, around 5% of naive CD4, 3% to 4% of naive CD8, under 2.5% of memory CD4, and approximately 0.4% of memory CD8 clonotypes were shared. Only blood was sampled, and tissue TCR repertoires likely differ from those in blood. Because the study included only a small number of donors, the genetic and exposure-history diversity represented was limited. Rarefaction of sorted-subset datasets indicated incomplete sequencing despite the large sequencing depth. Higher generation probabilities were observed for clonotypes shared by all four sorted-subset donors than for non-shared clonotypes.

Using the deep immunoSEQ assay, multiplex PCR amplified TCR CDR3 regions from genomic DNA. Extracted genomic DNA from each cell subset was distributed evenly across all wells of several immunoSEQ 96-well plates, and each plate was treated as a replicate. For sorted subsets, each replicate PCR was loaded with 150 to 250 ng genomic DNA, equivalent to about 30,000 T cell genomes. Purified libraries were quantified with a Qubit 3.0 fluorometer, sized on a Bioanalyzer 2100, and re-quantified with the KAPA Library Quantification kit. A separate single-read 150-cycle Illumina NextSeq 550 flow cell was used to sequence each immunoSEQ 96-well plate. Per the authors' processing: Because only junctional sequences without quality scores were contained in the immunoSEQ output, filtering matching that applied to full-length reads could not be performed. Sequences were annotated with PyIR, a Python wrapper for IgBLAST v1.9, using IMGT germline references to assign V/J genes and CDR3. Reads were filtered out if the reads had weak V/J assignments (E-value above 1e-6), no CDR3, stop codons, out-of-frame junctions, or ambiguous translated residues. V3J clonotypes were defined as sequences sharing the same inferred V gene, J gene, and CDR3 amino acid sequence. To compute the percentage overlap between repertoires, the number of shared unique clonotypes was divided by the size of the smaller repertoire. Three approaches were used to assess repertoire richness: RTK rarefaction, the Chao1 estimator, and Recon v2.1 estimates of unobserved clonotypes. OLGA was used to compute generation probabilities for all TCRbeta clonotypes that the gDNA method yielded from a handful of donors. TCRdb holds this immuneACCESS table with in-frame rearrangements only. Some clones are missing; in checked studies, unresolved V genes explain under half, and the rest has no known cause. The DNA was the basis for D and trimming; V, J and clone size are from that table. The sample records about 960,000 clones, around 80% of which are singletons. The ten largest clonotypes hold approximately 1.5% of the sample.

Details on this clone: Which antigen it targets is not known. Base qualities are not provided; no much larger clone lies one nucleotide away.

The CDR3 runs 15 amino acids, cysteine and phenylalanine included. Only the CDR3 part of the read is kept: 45 bases, read in frame from the first base. V loses 4 bases of germline sequence and J loses 4 bases, and the interval between the two ends is 11 bases. CDR1 and CDR2 (KGHSH, LQKENI) derive from the germline V gene. The donors were healthy, HIV-negative adults with no recently reported acute infections or vaccinations. All donors were Caucasian adults living in Nashville, Tennessee, USA. CD4+ T cells were enriched by magnetic negative selection; naive cells were then positively selected on CD45RA, and the negative fraction formed the memory subset. Blood was obtained by leukapheresis, after which PBMCs were separated by Ficoll-Histopaque density gradient centrifugation and cryopreserved in liquid nitrogen vapor phase. Analytical flow cytometry was used to check the purity and quantity of each magnetically sorted T cell population. From each sorted fraction, genomic DNA was isolated and quantified by UV absorbance on a Nanodrop 2000c.

The source is a man younger than 35 in good health. The sample was memory CD4+ T cells sorted from blood. Interpreted using the paper, the cell subset or site label stands for: CD45RA-negative fraction. Recombination connected TRBV18 to TRBJ1-6; the D segment could be TRBD1, given 6 matching bases. This receptor has the CDR3 CASSQRDNYNSPLHF. The bases read TGTGCCAGCTCACAGAGGGACAATTATAATTCACCCCTCCACTTT.